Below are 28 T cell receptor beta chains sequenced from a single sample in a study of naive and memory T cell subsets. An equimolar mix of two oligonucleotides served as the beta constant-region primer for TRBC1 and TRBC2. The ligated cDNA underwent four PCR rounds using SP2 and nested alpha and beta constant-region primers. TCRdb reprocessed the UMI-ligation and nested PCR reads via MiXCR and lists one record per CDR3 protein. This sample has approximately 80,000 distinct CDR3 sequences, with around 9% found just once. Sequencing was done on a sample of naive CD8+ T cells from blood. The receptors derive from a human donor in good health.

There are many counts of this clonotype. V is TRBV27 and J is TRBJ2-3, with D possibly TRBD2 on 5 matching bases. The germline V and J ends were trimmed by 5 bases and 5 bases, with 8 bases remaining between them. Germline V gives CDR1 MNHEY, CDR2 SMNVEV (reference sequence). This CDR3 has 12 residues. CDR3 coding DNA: TGTGCCAGCAGTAGAGGGCAAGATACGCAGTATTTT. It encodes CASSRGQDTQYF.

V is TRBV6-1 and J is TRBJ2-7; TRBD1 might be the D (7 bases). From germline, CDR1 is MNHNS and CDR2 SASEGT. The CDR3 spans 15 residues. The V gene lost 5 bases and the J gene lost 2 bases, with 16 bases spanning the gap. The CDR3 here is CASSPTGEVAYEQYF. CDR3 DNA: TGTGCCAGCAGTCCAACAGGGGAGGTAGCCTACGAGCAGTACTTC.

The CDR3 coding sequence is TGTGCCAGCCGGGGGGCATTTAGAGGGCAGTACTTC. Translating it yields CASRGAFRGQYF. J is TRBJ2-7 and V is TRBV28, with D possibly TRBD2 on 7 matching bases. Germline-derived CDR1 and CDR2 are MDHEN and SYDVKM. The CDR3 loop spans 12 amino acids. V gave up 8 bases and J gave up 9 bases, with 17 bases separating them.

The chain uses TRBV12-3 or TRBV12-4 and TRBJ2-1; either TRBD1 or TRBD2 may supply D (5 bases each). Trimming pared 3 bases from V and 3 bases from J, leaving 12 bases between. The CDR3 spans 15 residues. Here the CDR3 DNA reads TGTGCCAGCAGTTTTAAAGGGACGGACTACAATGAGCAGTTCTTC. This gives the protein CASSFKGTDYNEQFF.

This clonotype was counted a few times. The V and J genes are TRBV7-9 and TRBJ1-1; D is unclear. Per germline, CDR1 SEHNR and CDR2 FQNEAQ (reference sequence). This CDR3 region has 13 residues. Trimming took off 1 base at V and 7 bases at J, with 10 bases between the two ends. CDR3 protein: CASSLGRLNEAFF. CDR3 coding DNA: TGTGCCAGCAGCTTAGGTAGGCTGAATGAAGCTTTCTTT.

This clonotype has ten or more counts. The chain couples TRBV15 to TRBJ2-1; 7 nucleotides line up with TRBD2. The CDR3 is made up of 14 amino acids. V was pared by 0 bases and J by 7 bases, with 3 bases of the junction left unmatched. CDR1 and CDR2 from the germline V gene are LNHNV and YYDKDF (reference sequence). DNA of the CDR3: TGTGCCACCAGCAGAGACCCCGGGAGGAATGAGCAGTTCTTC. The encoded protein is CATSRDPGRNEQFF. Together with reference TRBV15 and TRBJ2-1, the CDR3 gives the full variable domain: DAMVIQNPRYQVTQFGKPVTLSCSQTLNHNVMYWYQQKSSQAPKLLFHYYDKDFNNEADTPDNFQSRRPNTSFCFLDIRSPGLGDTAMYLCATSRDPGRNEQFFGPGTRLTVL.

The CDR3 spells CASSRLAGGQETQYF. The CDR3 DNA reads TGTGCCAGCAGCCGACTAGCGGGAGGACAAGAGACCCAGTACTTC. The chain is built from TRBV6-6 and TRBJ2-5; 13 positions match TRBD2. Germline lookup yields CDR1 MNHNY and CDR2 SVGAGI (reference sequence). With 6 bases clipped from V and 2 bases from J, the junction kept 3 bases outside the gene matches. This CDR3 has 15 residues.

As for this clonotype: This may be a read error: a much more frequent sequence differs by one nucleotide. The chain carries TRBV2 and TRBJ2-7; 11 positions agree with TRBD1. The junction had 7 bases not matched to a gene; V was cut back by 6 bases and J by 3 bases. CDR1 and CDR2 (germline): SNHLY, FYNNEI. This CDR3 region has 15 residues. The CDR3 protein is CASRVRTGGLYEQYF. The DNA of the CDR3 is TGTGCCAGCAGGGTGCGGACAGGGGGCCTCTACGAGCAGTACTTC.

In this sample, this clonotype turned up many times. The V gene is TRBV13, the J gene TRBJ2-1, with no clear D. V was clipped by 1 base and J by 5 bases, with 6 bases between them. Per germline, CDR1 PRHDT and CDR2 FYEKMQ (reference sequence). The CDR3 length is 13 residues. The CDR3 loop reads CASSLETHNEQFF. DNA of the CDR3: TGTGCCAGCAGCTTAGAGACTCACAATGAGCAGTTCTTC.

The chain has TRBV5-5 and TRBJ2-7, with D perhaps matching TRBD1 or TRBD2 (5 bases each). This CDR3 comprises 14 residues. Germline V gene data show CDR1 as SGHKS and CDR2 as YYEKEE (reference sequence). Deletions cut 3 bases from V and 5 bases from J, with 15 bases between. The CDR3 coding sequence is TGTGCCAGCAGCTCCCCGGGACGAGGCCACGAGCAGTACTTC. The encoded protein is CASSSPGRGHEQYF.

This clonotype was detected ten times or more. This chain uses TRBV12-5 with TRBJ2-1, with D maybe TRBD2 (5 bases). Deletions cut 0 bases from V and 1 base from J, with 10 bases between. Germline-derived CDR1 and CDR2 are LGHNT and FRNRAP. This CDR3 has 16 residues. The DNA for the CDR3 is TGTGCTAGTGGTTTGGTAGGCGGGCCATCCTACAATGAGCAGTTCTTC. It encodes CASGLVGGPSYNEQFF.

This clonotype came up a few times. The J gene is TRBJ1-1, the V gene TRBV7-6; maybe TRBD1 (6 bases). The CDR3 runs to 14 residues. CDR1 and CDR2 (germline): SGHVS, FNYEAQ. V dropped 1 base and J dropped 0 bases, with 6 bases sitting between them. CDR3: CASSLGTVNTEAFF. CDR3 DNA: TGTGCCAGCAGCTTAGGGACAGTGAACACTGAAGCTTTCTTT. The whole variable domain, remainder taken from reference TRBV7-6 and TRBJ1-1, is GAGVSQSPRYKVTKRGQDVALRCDPISGHVSLYWYRQALGQGPEFLTYFNYEAQQDKSGLPNDRFSAERPEGSISTLTIQRTEQRDSAMYRCASSLGTVNTEAFFGQGTRLTVV.

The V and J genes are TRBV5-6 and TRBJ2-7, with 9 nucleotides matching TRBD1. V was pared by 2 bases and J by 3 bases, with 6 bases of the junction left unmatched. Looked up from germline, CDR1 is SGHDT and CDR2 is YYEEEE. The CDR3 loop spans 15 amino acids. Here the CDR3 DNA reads TGTGCCAGCAGCTTCTTACAGGGGGCCCACTACGAGCAGTACTTC. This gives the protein CASSFLQGAHYEQYF.

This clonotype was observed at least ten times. The CDR3 DNA follows: TGTGCCAGCAGCTCTATGACCGGGTACGGTCAGCCCCAGCATTTT. It translates to CASSSMTGYGQPQHF. The chain carries TRBV5-5 and TRBJ1-5; D is undetermined. Germline CDR1 is SGHKS and CDR2 is YYEKEE (reference sequence). The CDR3 is 15 residues long. Trimming removed 3 bases at V and 6 bases at J, with 16 bases between. Variable domain in full (rest from reference TRBV5-5 and TRBJ1-5): DAGVTQSPTHLIKTRGQQVTLRCSPISGHKSVSWYQQVLGQGPQFIFQYYEKEERGRGNFPDRFSARQFPNYSSELNVNALLLGDSALYLCASSSMTGYGQPQHFGDGTRLSIL.

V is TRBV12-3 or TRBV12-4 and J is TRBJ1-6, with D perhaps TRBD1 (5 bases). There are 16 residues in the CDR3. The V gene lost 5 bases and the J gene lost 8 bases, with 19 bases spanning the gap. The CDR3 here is CASSIDGGTPHSPLHF. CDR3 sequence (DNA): TGTGCCAGCAGTATCGACGGAGGGACCCCTCATTCACCCCTCCACTTT.

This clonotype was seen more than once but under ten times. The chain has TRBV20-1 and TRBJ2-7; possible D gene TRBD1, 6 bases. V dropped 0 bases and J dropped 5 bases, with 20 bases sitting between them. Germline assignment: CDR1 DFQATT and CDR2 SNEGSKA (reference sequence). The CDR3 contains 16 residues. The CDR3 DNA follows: TGCAGTGCTAGAGATTTTACAGGGAATAGAGTGGACGAGCAGTACTTC. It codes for CSARDFTGNRVDEQYF.

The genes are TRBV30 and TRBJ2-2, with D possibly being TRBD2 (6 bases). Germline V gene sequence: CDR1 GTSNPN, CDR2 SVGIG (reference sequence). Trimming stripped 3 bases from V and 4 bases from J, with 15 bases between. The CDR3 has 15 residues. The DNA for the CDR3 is TGTGCCTGGAGGGTGACTGTGCGGGGCACCGGGGAGCTGTTTTTT. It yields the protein CAWRVTVRGTGELFF.

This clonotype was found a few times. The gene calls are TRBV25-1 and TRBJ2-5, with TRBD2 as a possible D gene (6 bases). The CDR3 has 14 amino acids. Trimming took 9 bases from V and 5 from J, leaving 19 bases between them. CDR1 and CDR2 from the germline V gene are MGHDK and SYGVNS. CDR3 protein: CASESGLPRETQYF. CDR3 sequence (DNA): TGTGCCAGTGAATCGGGACTCCCTAGGGAGACCCAGTACTTC.

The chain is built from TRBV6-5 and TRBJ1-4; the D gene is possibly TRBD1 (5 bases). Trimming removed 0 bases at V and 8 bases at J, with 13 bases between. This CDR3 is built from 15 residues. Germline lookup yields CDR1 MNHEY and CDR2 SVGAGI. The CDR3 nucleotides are TGTGCCAGCAGTTACTCTCAGGGTCTCGGAGAAAAACTGTTTTTT. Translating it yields CASSYSQGLGEKLFF.

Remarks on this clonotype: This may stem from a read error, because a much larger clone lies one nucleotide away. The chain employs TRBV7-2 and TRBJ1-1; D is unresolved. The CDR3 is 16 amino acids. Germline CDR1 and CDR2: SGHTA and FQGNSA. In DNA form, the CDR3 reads TGTGACAGCCTACTTACAAGTGGCCGGGTGAACACTGAAGCTTTCTTT. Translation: CDSLLTSGRVNTEAFF.

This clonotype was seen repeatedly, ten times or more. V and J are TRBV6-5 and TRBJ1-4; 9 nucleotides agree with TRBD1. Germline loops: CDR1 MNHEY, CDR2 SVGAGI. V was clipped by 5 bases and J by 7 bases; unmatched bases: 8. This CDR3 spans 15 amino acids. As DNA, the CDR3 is TGTGCCAGCAGTGAACAGGGGGCGTCTTTTGAAAAACTGTTTTTT. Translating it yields CASSEQGASFEKLFF.

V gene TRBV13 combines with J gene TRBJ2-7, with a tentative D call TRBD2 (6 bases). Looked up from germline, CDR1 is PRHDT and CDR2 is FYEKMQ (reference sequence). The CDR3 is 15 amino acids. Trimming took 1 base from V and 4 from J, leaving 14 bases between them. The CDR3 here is CASSLAGDGGYEQYF. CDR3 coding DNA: TGTGCCAGCAGCTTAGCGGGAGACGGGGGATACGAGCAGTACTTC.

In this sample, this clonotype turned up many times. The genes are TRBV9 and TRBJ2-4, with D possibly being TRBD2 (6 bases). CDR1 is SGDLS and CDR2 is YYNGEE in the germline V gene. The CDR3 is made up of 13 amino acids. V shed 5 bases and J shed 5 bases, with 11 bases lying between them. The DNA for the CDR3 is TGTGCCAGCAGTCCTAGCGATGAAAACATTCAGTACTTC. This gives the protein CASSPSDENIQYF.

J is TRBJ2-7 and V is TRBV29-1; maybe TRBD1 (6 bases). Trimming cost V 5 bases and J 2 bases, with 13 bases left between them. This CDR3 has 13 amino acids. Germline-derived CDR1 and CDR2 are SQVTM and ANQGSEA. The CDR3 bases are TGCAGCGTTTTCCTCGCAGGGGCCTACGAGCAGTACTTC. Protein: CSVFLAGAYEQYF.

CDR3 in DNA: TGCAGCGTTGGGTGGACAGGGAACTATGGCTACACCTTC. Translating it yields CSVGWTGNYGYTF. The chain employs TRBV29-1 and TRBJ1-2; 8 bases are shared with TRBD1. Losses at the gene ends were 4 bases for V and 2 bases for J; bases not matched to a gene: 3. The CDR3 runs to 13 residues. Germline lookup yields CDR1 SQVTM and CDR2 ANQGSEA. The full variable domain, with the rest looked up from reference TRBV29-1 and TRBJ1-2, is SAVISQKPSRDICQRGTSLTIQCQVDSQVTMMFWYRQQPGQSLTLIATANQGSEATYESGFVIDKFPISRPNLTFSTLTVSNMSPEDSSIYLCSVGWTGNYGYTFGSGTRLTVV.

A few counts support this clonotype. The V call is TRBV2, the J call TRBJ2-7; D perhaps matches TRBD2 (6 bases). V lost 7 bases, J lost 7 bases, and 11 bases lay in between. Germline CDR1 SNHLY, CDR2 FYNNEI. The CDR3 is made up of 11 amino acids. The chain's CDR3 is CASNGGREQYF. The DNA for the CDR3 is TGTGCCAGCAATGGAGGGCGGGAGCAGTACTTC.

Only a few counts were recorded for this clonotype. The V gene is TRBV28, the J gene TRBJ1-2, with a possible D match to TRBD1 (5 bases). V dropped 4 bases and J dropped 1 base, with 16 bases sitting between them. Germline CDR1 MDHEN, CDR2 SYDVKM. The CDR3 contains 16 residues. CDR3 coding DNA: TGTGCCAGCAGTTCTCCATGGGACTTCGGTAACTATGGCTACACCTTC. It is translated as CASSSPWDFGNYGYTF.

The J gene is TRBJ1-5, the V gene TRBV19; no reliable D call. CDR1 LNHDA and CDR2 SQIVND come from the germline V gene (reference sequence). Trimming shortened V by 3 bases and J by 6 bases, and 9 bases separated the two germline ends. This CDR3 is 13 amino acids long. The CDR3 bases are TGTGCCAGTAGTATTGGGGTTGGTCAGCCCCAGCATTTT. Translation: CASSIGVGQPQHF.